One and the same sample provided the 13 T cell receptor beta chains below, sequenced in a study of T cells after yellow fever vaccination. Via MiXCR, TCRdb re-called the 5' RACE reads, giving one row per CDR3 protein. There are approximately 250,000 distinct CDR3 sequences in the sample; approximately 3.6% occur only once, and over 15% lies in the top ten. The starting material was PBMCs, obtained 15 days after the yellow fever booster vaccination. The receptor set was obtained from a man in his late teens or twenties who received the YFV17D yellow fever vaccine.

Many counts were recorded for this clonotype. The V gene is TRBV7-3, the J gene TRBJ1-4; 10 bases are a match to TRBD1. After removal of 3 bases from V and 7 bases from J, the junction contained 14 bases not matched to a gene. The CDR3 sequence is 18 residues long. Germline values: CDR1 SGHTA, CDR2 FQGTGA. The CDR3 spells CASSFGGTGVPPGEKLFF. The CDR3 DNA sequence: TGTGCCAGCAGCTTTGGCGGGACAGGGGTTCCGCCTGGTGAAAAACTGTTTTTT.

This clonotype appeared many times. V gene TRBV20-1 combines with J gene TRBJ1-3; the D gene is possibly TRBD1 (6 bases). Germline CDR1 and CDR2: DFQATT and SNEGSKA (reference sequence). This CDR3 contains 14 residues. Trimming removed 6 bases from V and 4 bases from J, with 16 bases in between. The CDR3 spells CSAKSMGAGNTIYF. As DNA, the CDR3 is TGCAGTGCCAAGAGTATGGGGGCCGGAAACACCATATATTTT.

This clonotype has ten or more counts. The chain combines TRBV2 with TRBJ2-3, with D tentatively TRBD1 (6 bases). Germline V gene lookup returns CDR1 SNHLY and CDR2 FYNNEI. The CDR3 contains 15 residues. V lost 0 bases and J 5 bases, leaving 12 bases between the germline ends. Here the CDR3 DNA reads TGTGCCAGCAGTGAAGCGCGAGGGGGTTTAGATACGCAGTATTTT. It translates to CASSEARGGLDTQYF.

In its sample, this clonotype was seen many times. The chain uses TRBV20-1 and TRBJ1-2, with 7 bases fitting TRBD1. The CDR3 totals 14 residues. V was pared by 4 bases and J by 0 bases, with 5 bases of the junction left unmatched. Per germline, CDR1 DFQATT and CDR2 SNEGSKA (reference sequence). The CDR3 reads CSATPQGANYGYTF. The CDR3 DNA reads as TGCAGTGCTACACCCCAGGGGGCTAACTATGGCTACACCTTC.

This clonotype appeared many times. This chain joins TRBV4-3 and TRBJ2-7, with TRBD2 matching over 11 bases. The CDR3 length is 15 residues. Trimming at V came to 4 bases and at J to 4 bases, leaving 6 bases not matched to a gene. CDR1 and CDR2 (germline): LGHNA, YSLEER. CDR3 in DNA: TGCGCCAGCAGCCCCTCGGGACTAGCGGTTTACGAGCAGTACTTC. It codes for CASSPSGLAVYEQYF.

This clonotype has a count of ten or more. The chain carries TRBV14 and TRBJ2-1, with TRBD2 identical over 13 bases. V lost 4 bases, J lost 7 bases, and 1 base stayed unmatched. The CDR3 consists of 14 residues. Germline loops: CDR1 SGHDN, CDR2 FVKESK. CDR3 residues: CASSRLAGGNEQFF. The CDR3 bases are TGTGCCAGCAGCCGACTAGCGGGGGGTAATGAGCAGTTCTTC.

This clonotype has ten or more counts. This sequence joins TRBV4-1 and TRBJ2-3, with 11 bases fitting TRBD1. This CDR3 has 16 amino acids. CDR1 is MGHRA, CDR2 YSYEKL, per germline. V shed 3 bases and J 4 bases; nucleotides not matched to a gene: 6. The DNA of the CDR3 is TGCGCCAGCAGCCACACCGGGACAGGGGGTCCAGATACGCAGTATTTT. Encoded protein: CASSHTGTGGPDTQYF.

The V gene is TRBV7-8, the J gene TRBJ1-6; 7 bases fit TRBD1. Losses at the gene ends were 7 bases for V and 6 bases for J; bases not matched to a gene: 3. There are 13 residues in the CDR3. CDR1 and CDR2 (germline): SGHVS, FQNEAQ. CDR3 protein: CASKDRPNSPLHF. CDR3 sequence (DNA): TGTGCCAGCAAGGACAGGCCTAATTCACCCCTCCACTTT. The full variable domain, in which reference TRBV7-8 and TRBJ1-6 provide the parts outside the CDR3, is GAGVSQSPRYKVAKRGQDVALRCDPISGHVSLFWYQQALGQGPEFLTYFQNEAQLDKSGLPSDRFFAERPEGSVSTLKIQRTQQEDSAVYLCASKDRPNSPLHFGNGTRLTVT.

This chain connects TRBV5-1 to TRBJ1-1; perhaps TRBD1 as D (6 bases). Germline lookup yields CDR1 SGHRS and CDR2 YFSETQ. V lost 5 bases to trimming and J lost 1 base, with 12 bases between them. This CDR3 has 14 residues. The CDR3 DNA follows: TGCGCCAGCAGTTCCGGACAGTCGAACACTGAAGCTTTCTTT. Its translation: CASSSGQSNTEAFF.

The sample holds a few counts of this clonotype. The rearrangement joins TRBV7-9 to TRBJ2-7; D is undetermined. Germline CDR1 and CDR2: SEHNR and FQNEAQ (reference sequence). Trimming stripped 6 bases from V and 1 base from J, with 10 bases between. This CDR3 comprises 13 residues. The CDR3 DNA follows: TGTGCCAGCAGACAAGGTTTTTCCTACGAGCAGTACTTC. As protein: CASRQGFSYEQYF.

In this sample, this clonotype turned up many times. J is TRBJ1-6 and V is TRBV18, with a tentative D call TRBD1 (6 bases). The CDR3 is made up of 14 amino acids. Per the germline V gene, CDR1 is KGHSH and CDR2 is LQKENI. Trimming left V 6 bases short and J 10 bases short, with 16 bases between. The CDR3 DNA is TGTGCCAGCTCTAGGGCAGGGGCACAATCACCCCTCCACTTT. Translation gives CASSRAGAQSPLHF. Full variable domain (rest looked up from reference TRBV18 and TRBJ1-6): NAGVMQNPRHLVRRRGQEARLRCSPMKGHSHVYWYRQLPEEGLKFMVYLQKENIIDESGMPKERFSAEFPKEGPSILRIQQVVRGDSAAYFCASSRAGAQSPLHFGNGTRLTVT.

This clonotype came up many times. This CDR3 is missing its conserved last phenylalanine or tryptophan, likely due to a read error. The DNA is left out, because the CDR3 cannot be placed on it with certainty; the CDR3 is given as TCRdb lists it. V gene TRBV7-8 combines with J gene TRBJ2-7; TRBD2 is the table's D call and was not checked against the DNA. The CDR3 is 12 amino acids in total, end residues counted. Germline V CDR1 and CDR2: SGHVS, FQNEAQ. The CDR3 here is CASSSDGWRVGL.

This clonotype was found many times. The CDR3 is CAWSVGSGTGYTF. CDR3 sequence (DNA): TGTGCCTGGAGTGTCGGTTCCGGGACGGGATACACCTTC. This sequence joins TRBV30 and TRBJ1-2; perhaps TRBD1 as D (5 bases). The CDR3 is made up of 13 amino acids. V was cut by 0 bases and J by 11 bases, with 16 bases left in between. The germline V gene has CDR1 GTSNPN and CDR2 SVGIG (reference sequence).